This TCR beta chain was recorded in a study of shared clonotypes between healthy human individuals. Study-wide context: Contributing individuals were a couple of females and a few males aged 18 to 49.

Profiled with immunoSEQ multiplex PCR; TCRdb holds only in-frame clones, not every one. The data show about 1.4 million clones, with around 97% seen just once and more than 0.9% held by the top ten. The donors were all Caucasian adults (living in Nashville, Tennessee). This clone appeared once. With 2 bases clipped from V and 3 bases from J, the junction kept 17 bases outside the gene matches. Germline V lookup: CDR1 SGHAT, CDR2 FQNNGV. The CDR3 spans 19 residues. Material: naive CD4+ T cells sorted from blood. Subset defined: CD45RA+ positively selected. The rearrangement uses TRBV11-2 and TRBJ2-7; 9 bases are shared with TRBD2. This TCR was sampled from a man under 40 in good health. CDR3 in DNA: TGTGCCAGCAGCTTATCCTTCCGTAGTAGCGGGAGAGGGGACTACGAGCAGTACTTC. This encodes CASSLSFRSSGRGDYEQYF. The full variable domain, completed using reference TRBV11-2 and TRBJ2-7, is EAGVAQSPRYKIIEKRQSVAFWCNPISGHATLYWYQQILGQGPKLLIQFQNNGVVDDSQLPKDRFSAERLKGVDSTLKIQPAKLEDSAVYLCASSLSFRSSGRGDYEQYFGPGTRLTVT.